Listed here are 10 T cell receptor beta chains from one sample, sequenced in a study of metastatic and nonmetastatic thyroid tumors. All patients were treatment-naive before thyroid surgery. TCRdb ran MiXCR on the PCR reads. The table lists some 8,800 clones, approximately 44% of them singletons. Sequenced input: tumor tissue. These receptors were obtained from a male donor with papillary thyroid cancer or a benign thyroid nodule (not recorded which). Some clones in this sample may be carry-over from other donors' samples.

The chain is built from TRBV4-1 and TRBJ1-2; no firm D call. Germline CDR1 reads MGHRA; CDR2 reads YSYEKL. The CDR3 loop spans 16 amino acids. V lost 6 bases and J 3 bases, leaving 20 bases between the germline ends. The CDR3 reads CASSRPTVVLDYGYTF. For the CDR3, the DNA is TGCGCCAGCAGTCGGCCAACAGTGGTACTCGACTATGGCTACACCTTC.

This clone is categorized as large. The CDR3 bases are TGTGCCAGCAGCGTTGGGTATGTGGATGGCTACACCTTC. Translation: CASSVGYVDGYTF. This chain connects TRBV7-2 to TRBJ1-2; D is unclear. This CDR3 has 13 amino acids. V dropped 5 bases and J dropped 6 bases, with 13 bases sitting between them. Per the germline V gene, CDR1 is SGHTA and CDR2 is FQGNSA.

This clone has a handful of counts. The chain is built from TRBV6-5 and TRBJ2-7; TRBD1 aligns across 9 bases. Looked up from germline, CDR1 is MNHEY and CDR2 is SVGAGI. This CDR3 is built from 15 residues. V lost 0 bases, J lost 2 bases, and 2 bases stayed unmatched. CDR3 region: CASSYSQGATYEQYF. DNA of the CDR3: TGTGCCAGCAGTTACTCACAGGGGGCAACCTACGAGCAGTACTTC.

This clone has just a few counts. This chain's CDR3 is CATSASGGSYEQYF. CDR3 nucleotides: TGTGCCACCAGTGCCAGCGGGGGATCCTACGAGCAGTACTTC. The V gene is TRBV24-1, the J gene TRBJ2-7, with TRBD2 identical over 8 bases. Germline CDR1 is KGHDR and CDR2 is SFDVKD. The CDR3 totals 14 residues. J gave up 1 base and V 5 bases, and 3 bases lay outside the gene matches.

The sample holds a few counts of this clone. The V call is TRBV28, the J call TRBJ1-1; no clear D. Germline assignment: CDR1 MDHEN and CDR2 SYDVKM. The CDR3 spans 14 residues. Trimming cost V 5 bases and J 1 base, with 11 bases left between them. For the CDR3, the DNA is TGTGCCAGCAGTCCATCACGGAAGAACACTGAAGCTTTCTTT. Translation: CASSPSRKNTEAFF.

The chain links TRBV3-1 to TRBJ1-5, with no clear D. Germline CDR1 and CDR2: LGHDT and YNNKEL (reference sequence). With 1 base removed from V and 9 bases from J, the gap between germline ends came to 7 bases. CDR3 length: 12 amino acids. The CDR3 DNA is TGTGCCAGCAGCCAAGGGGAAGGGCCCCAGCATTTT. Protein product: CASSQGEGPQHF.

A word on this clone: Possible read error: a much larger clone is one base away. Without the conserved terminal phenylalanine or tryptophan, this CDR3 likely stems from a read error. The DNA is omitted, as the CDR3 cannot be located on it reliably, and the CDR3 follows TCRdb's listing. This chain's CDR3 is CSADLLDDVYL. V is TRBV20-1 and J is TRBJ2-7. Germline assignment: CDR1 DFQATT and CDR2 SNEGSKA (reference sequence). The length of the CDR3 is 11 amino acids, counting both ends.

This clone was seen a handful of times. The rearrangement joins TRBV28 to TRBJ2-7; no firm D call. With 3 bases removed from V and 1 base from J, the gap between germline ends came to 7 bases. Germline V gene sequence: CDR1 MDHEN, CDR2 SYDVKM. This CDR3 has 13 amino acids. The CDR3 region is CASSLAASYEQYF. The CDR3 DNA follows: TGTGCCAGCAGTTTGGCCGCTTCCTACGAGCAGTACTTC.

The chain is built from TRBV5-5 and TRBJ2-7; D not certain. Trimming removed 0 bases at V and 3 bases at J, with 7 bases between. The CDR3 sequence is 13 residues long. Germline lookup yields CDR1 SGHKS and CDR2 YYEKEE (reference sequence). This CDR3 is CASSLGVYYEQYF. DNA of the CDR3: TGTGCCAGCAGCTTGGGTGTATACTACGAGCAGTACTTC.

The chain combines TRBV27 with TRBJ2-7, with TRBD1 identical over 7 bases. The CDR3 sequence is 15 residues long. The ends lost 2 bases at V and 4 bases at J; junction bases unmatched: 8. Germline V lookup: CDR1 MNHEY, CDR2 SMNVEV (reference sequence). The CDR3 loop is CASSLTTGTVYEQYF. Written as DNA, the CDR3 is TGTGCCAGCAGTTTAACGACAGGGACGGTTTACGAGCAGTACTTC.